The source of this T cell receptor (beta chain) is a study of tumor-infiltrating lymphocytes in primary liver carcinoma. This CDR3 contains 14 residues. The V end lost 8 bases, the J end lost 4 bases, and 18 bases lay between the germline ends. Germline assignment: CDR1 SGHAT and CDR2 FQNNGV. The template, approximately 500 ng total RNA, yielded TCR beta cDNA made with a constant-region primer. Amplification in three nested multiplex PCR rounds with slightly modified ARM-PCR gave rise to TCR beta libraries. Amplification in the first two PCR rounds was performed using TRBV1-TRBV30 forward primers and a C-beta reverse primer for approximately 10 cycles each. MiXCR, run by TCRdb on the multiplex PCR reads, gives a single entry per CDR3 protein. The sample shows about 180,000 distinct CDR3 sequences, about 55% of them seen only once. Blood RNA came from unsorted whole blood; germline DNA was also extracted.

This chain links TRBV11-2 with TRBJ2-7, with no clear D. Sequencing was done on a sample of peripheral blood. The sequence came from a man between 35 and 55 years old with primary liver carcinoma and hepatitis B virus infection. The CDR3 nucleotides are TGTGCCAGCGGCACCGCTGGAAGTGGTTACGAGCAGTACTTC. This translates into CASGTAGSGYEQYF.